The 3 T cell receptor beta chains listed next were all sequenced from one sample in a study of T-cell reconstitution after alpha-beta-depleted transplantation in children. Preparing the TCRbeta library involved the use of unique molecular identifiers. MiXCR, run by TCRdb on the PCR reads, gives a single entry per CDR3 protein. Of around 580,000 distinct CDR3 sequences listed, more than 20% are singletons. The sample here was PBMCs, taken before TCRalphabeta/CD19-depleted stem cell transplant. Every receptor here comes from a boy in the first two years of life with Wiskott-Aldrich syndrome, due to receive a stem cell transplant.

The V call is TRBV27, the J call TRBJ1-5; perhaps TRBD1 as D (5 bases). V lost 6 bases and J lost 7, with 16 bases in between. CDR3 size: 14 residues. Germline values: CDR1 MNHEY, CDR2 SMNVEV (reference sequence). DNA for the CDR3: TGTGCCAGCAGGAGAGGGGCAGGGAGCCAGCCCCAGCATTTT. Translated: CASRRGAGSQPQHF.

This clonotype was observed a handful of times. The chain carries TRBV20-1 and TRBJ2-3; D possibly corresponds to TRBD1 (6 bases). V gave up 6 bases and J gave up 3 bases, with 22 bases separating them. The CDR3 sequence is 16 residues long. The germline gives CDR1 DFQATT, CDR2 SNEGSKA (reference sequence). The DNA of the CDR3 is TGCAGTGCCCCATTCCAAGGGGGTGGGGGAACAGATACGCAGTATTTT. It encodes CSAPFQGGGGTDTQYF.

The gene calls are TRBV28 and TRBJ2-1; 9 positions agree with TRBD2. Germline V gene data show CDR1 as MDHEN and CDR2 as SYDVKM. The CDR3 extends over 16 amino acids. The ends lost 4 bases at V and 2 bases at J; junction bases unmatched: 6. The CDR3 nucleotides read TGTGCCAGCAGTTCGTCGTCTAGCGGGGCCTACAATGAGCAGTTCTTC. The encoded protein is CASSSSSSGAYNEQFF.